This TCR beta chain was observed in a study of shared clonotypes between healthy human individuals. Sequencing was performed with immunoSEQ multiplex PCR; in TCRdb, only in-frame clones are kept and a portion is missing. Of around 2,000,000 clones listed, 95% are singletons. Per the germline V gene, CDR1 is SNHLY and CDR2 is FYNNEI. Losses at the gene ends were 6 bases for V and 4 bases for J; bases not matched to a gene: 20. The CDR3 totals 19 residues. V and J are TRBV2 and TRBJ2-5; 10 bases match TRBD2. Input material: naive CD4+ T cells sorted from blood. Specified subset: CD45RA+ positively selected. The clonotype was recovered from a man aged 18 to 35 in good health. In DNA form, the CDR3 reads TGTGCCAGCAGGCCCTATGGGCTCCTAGCGGGAGTTGTAGGAGAGACCCAGTACTTC. It is translated as CASRPYGLLAGVVGETQYF.